Below, 16 T cell receptor beta chains from the same sample are listed, as sequenced in a study of cytomegalovirus exposure and HLA in healthy donors. The PCR employed 60 Vbeta primers together with 13 Jbeta primers. Sequencing was performed with immunoSEQ multiplex PCR; in TCRdb, only in-frame clones are kept and a portion is missing. The data contain just over 150,000 clones, roughly four fifths of them seen just once; the ten biggest clones take up roughly 3%. Sequencing input: PBMCs. The receptors here all came from a woman aged 40 to 50 in good health and CMV-seronegative.

The chain has TRBV20-1 and TRBJ1-2; 9 bases agree with TRBD1. The CDR3 has 10 residues. Germline-derived CDR1 and CDR2 are DFQATT and SNEGSKA (reference sequence). The trim removed 7 bases at V and 6 bases at J, leaving 0 bases unmatched. DNA for the CDR3: TGCAGTGGGGACAGGGATGGCTACACCTTC. It yields the protein CSGDRDGYTF.

The chain has TRBV18 and TRBJ2-3; 10 bases agree with TRBD1. This CDR3 is built from 18 residues. V was clipped by 4 bases and J by 7 bases; unmatched bases: 17. The germline V gene has CDR1 KGHSH and CDR2 LQKENI. The CDR3 coding sequence is TGTGCCAGCTCACTAACAGGGCGGAGACAGGGGGCGCGGAATACGCAGTATTTT. Translated: CASSLTGRRQGARNTQYF.

This clone showed up just a few times. The V call is TRBV9, the J call TRBJ2-7; 12 nucleotides match TRBD1. With V trimmed by 0 bases and J by 5 bases, 3 bases remained unmatched. Germline CDR1 and CDR2: SGDLS and YYNGEE. The CDR3 has 15 amino acids. CDR3 sequence (DNA): TGTGCCAGCAGCGTAGGGGGACAGGGGGCCCACGAGCAGTACTTC. Its translation is CASSVGGQGAHEQYF.

V is TRBV18 and J is TRBJ2-7, with 9 positions matching TRBD2. There are 18 residues in the CDR3. In germline, CDR1 is KGHSH, CDR2 LQKENI. The trim removed 2 bases at V and 2 bases at J, leaving 13 bases unmatched. This CDR3 reads CASSPMRSGGPGTYEQYF. DNA for the CDR3: TGTGCCAGCTCACCAATGAGGAGCGGGGGGCCCGGGACCTACGAGCAGTACTTC. The entire variable domain, with the rest obtained from reference TRBV18 and TRBJ2-7, is as follows: NAGVMQNPRHLVRRRGQEARLRCSPMKGHSHVYWYRQLPEEGLKFMVYLQKENIIDESGMPKERFSAEFPKEGPSILRIQQVVRGDSAAYFCASSPMRSGGPGTYEQYFGPGTRLTVT.

The J gene is TRBJ2-1, the V gene TRBV6-1; weak D call: TRBD2 (6 bases). Germline V gene sequence: CDR1 MNHNS, CDR2 SASEGT. V was shortened by 4 bases and J by 5 bases, with 12 bases between the two germline ends. This CDR3 has 14 residues. The CDR3 sequence is CASSGRSGDNEQFF. In DNA form, the CDR3 reads TGTGCCAGCAGTGGAAGGTCGGGGGACAATGAGCAGTTCTTC.

The J gene is TRBJ2-2, the V gene TRBV10-1, with D hard to call. Trimming pared 0 bases from V and 1 base from J, leaving 6 bases between. Germline loops: CDR1 WNHNN, CDR2 SYGVQD (reference sequence). This CDR3 has 15 residues. The CDR3: CASSESRGNTGELFF. As DNA, the CDR3 is TGCGCCAGCAGTGAGTCGAGAGGGAACACCGGGGAGCTGTTTTTT.

The J gene is TRBJ2-1, the V gene TRBV6-5, with 7 bases that match TRBD1. V trimming: 1 base; J trimming: 7 bases; junction bases outside the gene matches: 7. This CDR3 has 15 amino acids. The germline V gene has CDR1 MNHEY and CDR2 SVGAGI. CDR3 residues: CASSYFQGEDNEQFF. The CDR3 DNA reads TGTGCCAGCAGTTACTTCCAGGGGGAAGATAATGAGCAGTTCTTC.

The genes are TRBV5-6 and TRBJ2-5; TRBD2 matches at 10 bases. Trimming at V came to 4 bases and at J to 7 bases, leaving 16 bases not matched to a gene. Germline CDR1 SGHDT, CDR2 YYEEEE. The CDR3 contains 17 residues. In nucleotides, the CDR3 is TGTGCCAGCAGCCTAAGGCGGACTAGCGGATTAAGTGGGACCCAGTACTTC. Amino acids: CASSLRRTSGLSGTQYF.

The V call is TRBV7-2, the J call TRBJ1-2; tentatively, D is TRBD1 (6 bases). Germline V gives CDR1 SGHTA, CDR2 FQGNSA. Trimming shortened V by 6 bases and J by 4 bases, and 24 bases separated the two germline ends. The CDR3 extends over 17 amino acids. Here the CDR3 reads CASSYHMGGGVRYGYTF. DNA for the CDR3: TGTGCCAGCAGTTATCATATGGGGGGGGGCGTACGCTATGGCTACACCTTC.

This clone was picked up a small number of times. This chain links TRBV28 with TRBJ2-1, with 9 bases lining up with TRBD1. The CDR3 length is 17 residues. Germline V lookup: CDR1 MDHEN, CDR2 SYDVKM. The ends lost 5 bases at V and 0 bases at J; junction bases unmatched: 8. The CDR3 region has the DNA TGTGCCAGCAGTACCTCCGGGACAGGGAGCTCCTACAATGAGCAGTTCTTC. Translated: CASSTSGTGSSYNEQFF.

The chain is built from TRBV11-2 and TRBJ1-1, with D perhaps matching TRBD1 (5 bases). With 5 bases removed from V and 3 bases from J, the gap between germline ends came to 16 bases. The CDR3 extends over 15 amino acids. CDR1 is SGHAT, CDR2 FQNNGV, per germline. The CDR3 is CASSVPTGGYTEAFF. The CDR3 DNA sequence: TGTGCCAGCAGCGTACCAACCGGGGGGTACACTGAAGCTTTCTTT. The complete variable domain, with remaining parts taken from reference TRBV11-2 and TRBJ1-1, reads EAGVAQSPRYKIIEKRQSVAFWCNPISGHATLYWYQQILGQGPKLLIQFQNNGVVDDSQLPKDRFSAERLKGVDSTLKIQPAKLEDSAVYLCASSVPTGGYTEAFFGQGTRLTVV.

In this sample, this clone turned up many times. The CDR3 coding sequence is TGTGCCAGCAGTTACGGGACAGGGGGTTTTACTGAAGCTTTCTTT. Its translation is CASSYGTGGFTEAFF. This chain connects TRBV6-6 to TRBJ1-1; TRBD1 matches 11 bases. CDR1 is MNHNY, CDR2 SVGAGI, per germline (reference sequence). The J segment lost 5 bases and the V segment lost 2 bases, leaving 4 bases of the junction unmatched. The CDR3 runs 15 residues.

This clone turned up a few times. The chain links TRBV28 to TRBJ2-7; no reliable D call. The germline V and J ends were trimmed by 3 bases and 1 base, with 7 bases remaining between them. Germline V gives CDR1 MDHEN, CDR2 SYDVKM. CDR3 length: 13 residues. The CDR3 is CASSFADSYEQYF. The CDR3 DNA reads TGTGCCAGCAGTTTCGCGGATTCCTACGAGCAGTACTTC.

This chain links TRBV18 with TRBJ2-1, with D tentatively TRBD2 (5 bases). The CDR3 is made up of 13 amino acids. The germline gives CDR1 KGHSH, CDR2 LQKENI. Trimming left V 5 bases short and J 7 bases short, with 12 bases between. The CDR3 bases are TGTGCCAGCTCATTATCCACGGGGAATGAGCAGTTCTTC. This sequence encodes CASSLSTGNEQFF.

V is TRBV5-1 and J is TRBJ2-7; 10 bases agree with TRBD2. There are 14 residues in the CDR3. With 3 bases clipped from V and 7 bases from J, the junction kept 7 bases outside the gene matches. Per germline, CDR1 SGHRS and CDR2 YFSETQ. DNA of the CDR3: TGCGCCAGCAGCTGGGGCCTAGCGGGGGAGGAGCAGTACTTC. This codes for CASSWGLAGEEQYF.

This clone has only one observation. This chain joins TRBV4-1 and TRBJ2-3; D perhaps matches TRBD2 (6 bases). CDR3 size: 17 residues. Germline V gives CDR1 MGHRA, CDR2 YSYEKL. Trimming cost V 0 bases and J 4 bases, with 17 bases left between them. This chain's CDR3 is CASSQDRPTGVSDTQYF. The CDR3 bases are TGCGCCAGCAGCCAAGATCGCCCCACGGGGGTCTCAGATACGCAGTATTTT.